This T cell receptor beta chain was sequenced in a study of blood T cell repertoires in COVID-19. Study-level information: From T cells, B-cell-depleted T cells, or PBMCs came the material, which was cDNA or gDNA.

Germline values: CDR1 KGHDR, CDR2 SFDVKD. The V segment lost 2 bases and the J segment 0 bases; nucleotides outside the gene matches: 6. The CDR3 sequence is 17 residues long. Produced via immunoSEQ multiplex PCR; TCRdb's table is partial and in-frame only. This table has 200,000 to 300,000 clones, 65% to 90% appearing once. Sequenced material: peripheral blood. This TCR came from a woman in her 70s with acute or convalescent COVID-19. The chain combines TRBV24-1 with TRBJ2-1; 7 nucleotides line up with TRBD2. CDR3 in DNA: TGTGCCACCAGTGATTCGCTAGCGGAGGGCTCCTACAATGAGCAGTTCTTC. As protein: CATSDSLAEGSYNEQFF.